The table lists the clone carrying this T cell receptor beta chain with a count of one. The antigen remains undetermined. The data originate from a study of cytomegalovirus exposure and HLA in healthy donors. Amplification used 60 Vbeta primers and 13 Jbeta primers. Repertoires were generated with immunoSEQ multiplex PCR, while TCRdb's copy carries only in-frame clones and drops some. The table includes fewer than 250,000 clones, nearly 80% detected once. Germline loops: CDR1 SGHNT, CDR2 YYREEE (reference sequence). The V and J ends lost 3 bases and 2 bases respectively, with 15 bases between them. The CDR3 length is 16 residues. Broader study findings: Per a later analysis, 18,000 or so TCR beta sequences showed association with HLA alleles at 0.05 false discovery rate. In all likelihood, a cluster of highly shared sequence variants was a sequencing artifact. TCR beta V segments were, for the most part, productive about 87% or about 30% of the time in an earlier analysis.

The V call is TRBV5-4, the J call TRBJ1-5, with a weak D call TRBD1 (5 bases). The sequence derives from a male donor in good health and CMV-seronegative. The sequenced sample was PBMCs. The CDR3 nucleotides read TGTGCCAGCAGCTGGGATACAGGATTACGCAATCAGCCCCAGCATTTT. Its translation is CASSWDTGLRNQPQHF.